Described below is a single T cell receptor (beta chain) sequence and its context. This receptor's antigen is unknown. No base-level quality is on record; no much larger clone is a single base apart. The roughly 39 donors, aged roughly 6 to 90 years, were systemically healthy Caucasian individuals from Russia. Approximately 9 milliliters of peripheral blood were collected from each donor into EDTA-treated Vacutainer tubes. Ficoll-Paque density-gradient centrifugation was used to isolate PBMCs, with at least 6.5 million per sample. Total RNA was extracted from PBMCs with Trizol reagent, with at least 6 micrograms obtained per sample. For every donor, an aliquot of PBMCs went through flow cytometry to measure the percentages of naive CD45RAhigh/CD27high T cells. These data are taken from a study of blood T cells in healthy people across ages (dated by TCRdb to 2014 to 2015). Turning to the overall study: In model experiments, template switching captured roughly one uniquely barcoded TCR beta cDNA molecule for every two T cells. The study measured age-related changes in TCR beta repertoire diversity using deep sequencing normalized with unique cDNA molecular identifiers. Four age groups were formed from the donors: young (average roughly 15 years), middle-aged (just under 40), aged (roughly 59) and long-lived (approximately 80). To avoid experimental bias, donors of different ages were randomly spread across the sequencing lanes. Using the same blood draw, the study looked at two additional independent replicas of 1 million unique cDNA reads for two donors, one aged 18 to 30 and the other aged 80 or older. What the research found in general, with its limitations: As age increased, observed TCR beta diversity per million T cells dropped in a roughly linear way, and a significant reduction was already evident by age 40. Estimates of total diversity based on one million sequenced T cells were regarded as lower bounds and as underestimates. Conclusive comparison of naive and antigen-experienced compartments was prevented by the profiling of bulk unsorted PBMCs. Compared with the aged group, the long-lived group had more naive CD4+ T cells, fewer expanded clones and increased TCR diversity, suggesting age selection. Because donor CMV infection status was unknown, age-related changes in expanded clonotypes were potentially confounded. Observed TCR beta diversity correlated strongly with the percentage of naive T cells measured by flow cytometry.

The receptor library was made with 5' RACE. Sequencing was carried out with an Illumina HiSeq 2500. The second PCR ran for about 7 to 11 cycles and used a J-beta primer mix along with a sample-barcoded 5' primer. A template-switch 5' adaptor carrying 12 random nucleotides introduced a unique molecular identifier onto each TCR beta cDNA molecule. Each sample yielded at least 2.5 million CDR3-containing paired-end reads. First-strand cDNA was synthesized from all RNA with the Mint cDNA synthesis kit, primed by a TRBC-specific oligonucleotide. Following uracil-DNA glycosylase treatment, a first 18-cycle PCR with universal primers M1SS and BC2_uni_R was performed on all cDNA. The authors' analysis ran thus. For normalization, 1 million high-quality reads, each with a distinct molecular identifier, were randomly selected from each sample. Reads sharing molecular identifiers were discarded rather than binned into consensus sequences. MiTCR, run with a Q25 quality threshold and the strictest error-elimination algorithm, handled CDR3 identification, clonotype clustering and error correction. Lower-bound total TCR beta diversity was estimated with a nonparametric unseen species model using Euler transformation. Using fastp at Q25 and MiXCR, TCRdb reprocessed the public reads and kept productive beta chains. CDR3 protein duplicates are merged, each entry listing the most common genes and DNA. TCRdb, not the original authors, processed these V and J calls. The sample table holds 550,000 to 750,000 distinct CDR3 sequences, of which around 21% were seen once. Of the sample, more than 3% falls within the top ten clones.

The CDR3 runs 14 residues from the cysteine to the phenylalanine. Only the CDR3 portion is preserved as DNA: 42 bases, with reading frame beginning at the first base. V has 2 bases trimmed and J has 3 bases trimmed; junction bases matching no gene number 2. The germline V gene (reference sequence) yields DFQATT for CDR1 and SNEGSKA for CDR2. The clonotype comes from a man aged 65 to 85 in good health. Sequencing was carried out using blood. The chain couples TRBV20-1 to TRBJ1-4, with TRBD1 identical over 8 junction bases. The nucleotide sequence reads as follows: TGCAGTGCTAGACAGGGGGCGGCTAATGAAAAACTGTTTTTT. This translates into CSARQGAANEKLFF.